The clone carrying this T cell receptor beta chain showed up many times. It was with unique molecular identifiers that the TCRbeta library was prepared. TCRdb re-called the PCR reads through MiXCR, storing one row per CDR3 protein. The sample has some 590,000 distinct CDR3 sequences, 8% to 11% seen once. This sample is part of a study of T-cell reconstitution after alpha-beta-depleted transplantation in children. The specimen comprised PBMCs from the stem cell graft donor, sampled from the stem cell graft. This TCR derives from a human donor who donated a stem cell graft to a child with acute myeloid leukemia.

CDR3 loop: CSALPATNEKLFF. The CDR3 nucleotides read TGCAGTGCCTTACCTGCAACTAATGAAAAACTGTTTTTT. This chain uses TRBV20-1 with TRBJ1-4; D is unclear. The V end lost 6 bases, the J end lost 0 bases, and 8 bases lay between the germline ends. Germline lookup yields CDR1 DFQATT and CDR2 SNEGSKA (reference sequence). The CDR3 spans 13 residues.